This T cell receptor (beta chain) is drawn from a study of CD8 T cells in cerebrospinal fluid in Alzheimer's disease. Notes on the study in general: Alzheimer's patients were not enriched for EBV-specific clones, which were not the most expanded.

With the 10x single-cell sequencing reads reprocessed, TCRdb shows one record per CDR3 protein and no DNA. The repertoire shows roughly 1,600 distinct CDR3 sequences; the top ten hold 10%. This CDR3 has 15 residues. Germline-derived CDR1 and CDR2 are MNHNS and SASEGT. According to its frequency, this clonotype is medium-sized. Its antigen is unidentified. This receptor was taken from a human donor in good health. The chain is built from TRBV6-1 and TRBJ2-1; without DNA, the TCRdb call of TRBD1 cannot be checked. What was sequenced was cerebrospinal fluid. The CDR3 sequence is CASSNPRGSYNEQFF.